The entry that follows covers one T cell receptor (beta chain) sequence. What this receptor recognizes is not known. Base qualities are not provided; no much larger clone lies one nucleotide away. Each donor gave one peripheral blood draw, averaging approximately 110 mL, which was collected into heparinised tubes. A BD FACSAria II was used to sort naive, central memory, regulatory and stem cell-like memory CD4+ T cells with a panel that included CD45RO, CCR7, CD25, CD127, CD95 and CD27. Every sorted population had a purity above 95%. PBMCs were separated immediately by Lymphoprep density gradient centrifugation and were stained directly, without being cultured. So that batch effects would be minimized, each experiment stained and sorted samples in pairs, pairing one healthy donor with one patient. The record originates from a study of beta chain features in type 1 diabetes (dated by TCRdb to the late 2010s). Regarding the research as a whole: No differences in mean age, gender distribution, total cell number or subset yield were found between patients and healthy donors. The study compared TCRB repertoires of sorted circulating CD4+ T cell subsets between recently diagnosed type 1 diabetes patients and matched healthy donors. A total of around 110,000,000 sorted cells were examined across all samples, and RNA yield correlated strongly with the number of cells per subset. Whereas all 28 donors provided naive and central memory subsets, regulatory and stem cell-like memory subsets were isolated from just 8 patients and about 8 healthy donors.

Between the V and J ends, shortened by 1 base and 3 bases respectively, the junction contains 13 bases. Reading from cysteine to phenylalanine, the CDR3 counts 15 amino acids. CDR3 DNA is the only sequence kept; it has 45 bases, read in frame from the first base. Reading the germline V gene gives CDR1 SGHTA and CDR2 FQGNSA. The entire amount of isolated RNA was reverse transcribed using the High Capacity cDNA Reverse Transcription Kit, so the sequenced TCRB transcripts were expressed ones. Naive, central memory and regulatory T cell samples underwent deep immunoSEQ sequencing, averaging about 3.57 million total reads per sample. After sorted cells were lysed in RLT buffer, RNA was extracted with DNase-treated RNeasy Micro or Mini kits, with the choice depending on cell number. To prevent cross-contamination, each cell subset was processed individually, whereas patient and healthy donor samples were processed jointly. Using the immunoSEQ multiplex PCR, TCRB sequences were amplified from cDNA into 87-bp fragments spanning the CDR3 region. The amplicons were sequenced using the Illumina HiSeq platform. The authors' pipeline ran thus. PCR bias was corrected computationally using synthetic template baselines, and reads within Hamming distance 2 were collapsed, with unmergeable singletons discarded. Reads were aligned against IMGT to assign V, D and J genes, CDR3 length and insertions or deletions at six rearrangement sites. Within each subset, clonotype counts were normalized to the number of sorted cells before true diversity and Gini coefficients were calculated with the tcR R package. Repertoire sharing was quantified using the overlap coefficient calculated on TCRB nucleotide sequences. Out-of-frame TCRB sequences from naive cells were analyzed as a proxy for the pre-selection repertoire. Entries here come from immuneACCESS through TCRdb and include only in-frame sequences with V and J called. Some clones fail to appear in such tables; in the studies checked, an unresolved V gene covers under half of the shortfall, and the cause of the remainder is unknown. V and J calls and clone size are as listed in that table; D and trimming were resolved from the DNA. For this sample there are roughly 610,000 clones; around 15% appear just once. About 0.093% of the sample is in the top ten clones.

What the work shows at the level of the full study, not this receptor alone: PCR might favor shorter templates, but patient and control samples were amplified and corrected together, so any skew would affect both groups equally. Sequencing cDNA rather than genomic DNA could over-represent highly expressing activated cells, although activation and CD3 levels did not differ between groups. Because small numbers of individuals were included in the HLA sub-analyses, any influence of HLA type on TCRB rearrangement was left unresolved. Type 1 diabetes patients showed a moderate but significant shortening of TCRB CDR3 length in all four CD4+ subsets. Naive, central memory and regulatory TCRB repertoires appeared to be more similar among patients than among healthy donors. Fewer insertions and more nucleotide deletions at VDJ recombination sites were observed in patients with type 1 diabetes, implying thymic rearrangement abnormalities.

The sequence came from a young man in good health. The rearrangement combines TRBV7-2 with TRBJ2-7; 5 matching bases give a weak D call of TRBD2. The sample comprised naive CD4+ T cells from blood. This specimen's cell subset or site label, per the study, means: true naive CD4+ T cells. The CDR3: CASSLGASPFYEQYF. The DNA reads as follows: TGTGCCAGCAGCTTAGGGGCTAGCCCCTTCTACGAGCAGTACTTC. Beyond the CDR3, the reference TRBV7-2 and TRBJ2-7 genes provide the residues; the full variable domain reads: GAGVSQSPSNKVTEKGKDVELRCDPISGHTALYWYRQSLGQGLEFLIYFQGNSAPDKSGLPSDRFSAERTGGSVSTLTIQRTQQEDSAVYLCASSLGASPFYEQYFGPGTRLTVT.